These T cell receptor beta chains were read from a single sample in a study of technical replicates of blood from four donors. TCRdb keeps only in-frame clones here, not all; method: immunoSEQ multiplex PCR. The profile covers just under 60,000 clones, with approximately 94% appearing a single time and 2.5% to 3.5% taken by the ten largest. Sequencing was done on a sample of PBMCs. The receptors derive from a human donor in good health. Some clones in this sample may be carry-over from other donors' samples. The conserved cysteine and the conserved F or W are not part of the CDR3 here. A D gene is named only where the DNA matches it firmly. Size tells how often a clone was seen (once, few, many) or the class of an expanded clone, and some rows leave it out.

>NA|TRBJ2-2|TRBV6-5|NA
ASSYSSAGTGELF
>NA|TRBJ2-1|TRBV23-1|TRBD1
ASRPDRGHRYNEQF
>NA|TRBJ2-7|TRBV6-6|TRBD2
ASSYLSSGRRQY
>NA|TRBJ2-4|TRBV6-5|TRBD1
ASSTGGATNIQY
>NA|TRBJ1-6|TRBV10-3|NA
AIRGGLSYNSPLH
>NA|TRBJ1-2|TRBV4-2|NA
ASSQGGGSGYT
>NA|TRBJ2-3|TRBV7-2|NA
ASNGVAFNTQY
>NA|TRBJ1-2|TRBV6-4|TRBD1
ASPEQGSDYGYT
>NA|TRBJ2-1|TRBV2|TRBD2
ASAGTSVYNEQF
>NA|TRBJ2-1|TRBV5-1|TRBD2
ASSPSGAYNEQF
>NA|TRBJ1-6|TRBV6-1|TRBD1
ASSVTGNNSPLH
>NA|TRBJ2-5|TRBV5-1|TRBD1
ASSSGQGAWETQY
>NA|TRBJ2-1|TRBV5-1|NA
ASSSGTFLGAEEF
>NA|TRBJ1-3|TRBV5-5|TRBD1
ASSPYRGARGNTIY
>NA|TRBJ2-5|TRBV7-2|TRBD2
ASSPRLLAGLETQY
>NA|TRBJ2-1|TRBV12-5|TRBD1
ASGSPGQGSYNEQF
>NA|TRBJ2-3|TRBV5-1|TRBD2
ASTTSGGPDTQY
>NA|TRBJ2-5|TRBV5-4|NA
ASSLVERQETQY
>NA|TRBJ2-5|TRBV7-8|TRBD2
ASSAPLAGGRETQY
>NA|TRBJ1-6|TRBV6-1|TRBD1
ASSDQPTGVNNSPLH
>NA|TRBJ1-2|TRBV20-1|TRBD1
SARTGRGYT
>NA|TRBJ2-7|TRBV30|NA
AWSDRIAYEQY
>NA|TRBJ1-1|TRBV5-4|TRBD1
ASSLGQGQTEAF
>NA|TRBJ2-7|TRBV5-4|NA
ASSRQNQGYEQY
>NA|TRBJ1-6|TRBV6-5|TRBD1
ASSFSTGRNSPLH
>NA|TRBJ2-5|TRBV13|TRBD1
ASSLPGTGEETQY
>once|TRBJ1-6|TRBV10-3|TRBD1
AISRGLGQGGSPLH
>NA|TRBJ1-1|TRBV18|NA
ASSPSQDTEAF
>NA|TRBJ1-3|TRBV4-1|TRBD1
ASSQRTGTGNTIY
>NA|TRBJ2-7|TRBV7-9|TRBD2
ASRAAGVLEQY
>NA|TRBJ2-1|TRBV13|NA
ATQNSQRRDNEQF
>NA|TRBJ1-1|TRBV5-1|NA
ASSQPGSATEAF
>NA|TRBJ1-1|TRBV19|TRBD1
ASSPQGETEAF
>NA|TRBJ2-1|TRBV7-9|NA
ASTSGSYNEQF
>NA|TRBJ2-3|TRBV7-3|TRBD2
ASSLRGGAGAADTQY
>NA|TRBJ2-7|TRBV2|NA
ASTGGPSSYEQY
>NA|TRBJ1-3|TRBV5-1|TRBD1
ASSPQGAAGNTIY
>few|TRBJ2-3|TRBV9|NA
ASSFSPRTSQTDTQY
>NA|TRBJ2-2|TRBV18|TRBD2
ASSPGTSGSTAGELF
>NA|TRBJ2-5|TRBV7-6|TRBD1
ASSYGTGQQETQY